This T cell receptor (beta chain) was observed in a study of STAT5B mutations in CD4+ large granular lymphocyte leukemia. V lost 4 bases and J lost 4, with 6 bases in between. From germline, CDR1 is MGHRA and CDR2 YSYEKL. This CDR3 contains 12 residues. Some clones are missing from TCRdb's copy, which holds only in-frame ones; the method was immunoSEQ multiplex PCR. The sample yields approximately 33,000 clones, 88% seen once. This sequence was found in a human donor in good health. Sequenced: CD4+ T cells from blood buffy coats. The rearrangement uses TRBV4-1 and TRBJ2-3; D unclear. Here the CDR3 DNA reads TGCGCCAGCAGCCCCCCTGCAGATACGCAGTATTTT. Translating it yields CASSPPADTQYF.